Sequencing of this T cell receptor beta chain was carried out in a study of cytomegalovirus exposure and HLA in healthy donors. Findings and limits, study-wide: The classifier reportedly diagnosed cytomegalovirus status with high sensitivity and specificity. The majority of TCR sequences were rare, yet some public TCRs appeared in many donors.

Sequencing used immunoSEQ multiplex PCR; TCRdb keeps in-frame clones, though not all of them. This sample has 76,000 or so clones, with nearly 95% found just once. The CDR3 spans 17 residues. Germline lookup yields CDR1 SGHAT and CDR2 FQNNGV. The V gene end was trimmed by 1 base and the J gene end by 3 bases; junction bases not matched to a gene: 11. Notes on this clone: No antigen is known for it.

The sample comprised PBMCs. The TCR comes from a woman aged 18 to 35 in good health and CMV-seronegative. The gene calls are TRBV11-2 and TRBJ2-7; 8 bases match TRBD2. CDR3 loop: CASSLAAGVSQYYEQYF. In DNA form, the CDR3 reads TGTGCCAGCAGCTTAGCAGCGGGAGTCTCCCAATACTACGAGCAGTACTTC.